This TCR beta chain is drawn from a study of T cells in Graves' hyperthyroidism and ophthalmopathy. Study background: Initial diagnosis, before any treatment, was when peripheral blood was collected.

RNA transcripts were the template for amplifying TCR beta CDR3 regions. TCR CDR3 underwent first-round RT-PCR with the HTBI primer set. One entry per CDR3 protein results from TCRdb running MiXCR on the multiplex PCR reads. Of approximately 300,000 distinct CDR3 sequences listed, approximately 18% are singletons. The clonotype was recovered from a man aged 45-60 years with Graves' ophthalmopathy. Sample: blood.

DNA of the CDR3: TGTGCCAGCAGAAACCCAGGGGGCCGGAACACCGGGGAGCTGTTTTTT. This codes for CASRNPGGRNTGELFF. V and J are TRBV28 and TRBJ2-2, with TRBD1 matching 8 bases. The J segment lost 1 base and the V segment lost 6 bases, leaving 7 bases of the junction unmatched. The CDR3 totals 16 residues. The V gene's germline CDR1 is MDHEN and CDR2 SYDVKM.